The rows below give T cell receptor beta chains drawn from one sample of a study of shared clonotypes between healthy human individuals. Assay used: immunoSEQ multiplex PCR; TCRdb lists only in-frame clones, some missing. The sample comprises more than 1,200,000 clones, 97% to 99% of which are singletons, and roughly 0.36% rests with the top ten. Sequencing input: naive CD4+ T cells sorted from blood. These receptors were obtained from a man aged 30-40 years in good health. Each CDR3 is given with its conserved first and last residue. Each record gives: clone size, J gene, V gene, D gene, CDR3 protein, CDR3 DNA. A D gene is named only where the DNA matches it firmly. For some rows the clone size is stated as once, few or many, or as a class when expanded; others skip it.

>-|TRBJ1-1|TRBV11-3|-
CASSPAGGVNTEAFF
TGTGCCAGCAGCCCAGCAGGAGGGGTGAACACTGAAGCTTTCTTT
>-|TRBJ2-5|TRBV5-4|-
CASSVSQGQETQYF
TGTGCCAGCAGCGTTTCGCAGGGTCAAGAGACCCAGTACTTC
>-|TRBJ2-1|TRBV29-1|TRBD2
CSVEGLAGVSYNEQFF
TGCAGCGTTGAGGGACTAGCGGGAGTTTCCTACAATGAGCAGTTCTTC
>-|TRBJ2-7|TRBV5-6|TRBD1
CASSQRTGFTYEQYF
TGTGCCAGCAGCCAACGGACAGGGTTTACCTACGAGCAGTACTTC
>-|TRBJ1-1|TRBV7-9|-
CASSSHRGGSAYTEAFF
TGTGCCAGCAGCTCGCACCGGGGGGGTAGTGCGTACACTGAAGCTTTCTTT
>-|TRBJ2-7|TRBV29-1|-
CSALLSGEQYF
TGCAGCGCCCTGCTCTCGGGGGAGCAGTACTTC
>-|TRBJ2-1|TRBV7-6|TRBD1
CASSLGPQGMSPGEQFF
TGTGCCAGCAGCTTAGGCCCACAGGGGATGTCCCCGGGTGAGCAGTTCTTC
>-|TRBJ2-3|TRBV11-2|-
CASSDGSGGTDTQYF
TGTGCCAGCAGCGATGGGTCCGGAGGCACAGATACGCAGTATTTT
>-|TRBJ2-5|TRBV9|-
CASSVGASAETQYF
TGTGCCAGCAGCGTAGGAGCTAGCGCAGAGACCCAGTACTTC
>-|TRBJ2-2|TRBV5-1|TRBD2
CASSLASLAVNTGELFF
TGCGCCAGCAGCTTGGCCTCGCTAGCGGTGAACACCGGGGAGCTGTTTTTT
>-|TRBJ2-5|TRBV7-8|TRBD2
CASSSTSGRSQETQYF
TGTGCCAGCAGCTCGACTAGCGGGAGGAGCCAAGAGACCCAGTACTTC
>-|TRBJ2-1|TRBV7-9|TRBD1
CASSLVGQGKNEQFF
TGTGCCAGCAGCTTAGTAGGACAGGGCAAAAATGAGCAGTTCTTC
>-|TRBJ2-1|TRBV7-3|-
CASSLTPGSSYNEQFF
TGTGCCAGCAGCTTAACCCCCGGTAGCTCCTACAATGAGCAGTTCTTC
>-|TRBJ1-2|TRBV6-5|-
CASSYGRSSNYGYTF
TGTGCCAGCAGTTACGGCCGGTCTTCCAACTATGGCTACACCTTC
>-|TRBJ2-5|TRBV18|-
CASFLDYSNETQYF
TGTGCCAGCTTTCTGGACTACTCCAACGAGACCCAGTACTTC
>-|TRBJ2-7|TRBV28|TRBD2
CASSFELREGSYEQYF
TGTGCCAGCAGTTTCGAGTTGAGGGAGGGCTCCTACGAGCAGTACTTC
>-|TRBJ1-2|TRBV5-5|-
CASSLAFYGYTF
TGTGCCAGCAGCTTGGCTTTCTATGGCTACACCTTC
>-|TRBJ2-2|TRBV27|-
CASNQGWDTGELFF
TGTGCCAGCAATCAGGGCTGGGACACCGGGGAGCTGTTTTTT
>-|TRBJ2-5|TRBV5-4|-
CASSLGGGETQYF
TGTGCCAGCAGCTTGGGCGGTGGAGAGACCCAGTACTTC
>-|TRBJ2-3|TRBV7-9|TRBD2
CASDRTSGGTSTDTQYF
TGTGCCAGCGATAGGACTAGCGGGGGTACTAGCACAGATACGCAGTATTTT
>-|TRBJ2-2|TRBV27|-
CASSLGLGRVNTGELFF
TGTGCCAGCAGTTTAGGGTTGGGACGGGTGAACACCGGGGAGCTGTTTTTT
>-|TRBJ2-5|TRBV7-2|-
CASSLGRYQETQYF
TGTGCCAGCAGCTTAGGCCGCTACCAAGAGACCCAGTACTTC
>-|TRBJ2-3|TRBV5-1|-
CASSLAVNADTQYF
TGCGCCAGCAGCTTGGCCGTTAATGCAGATACGCAGTATTTT
>once|TRBJ2-2|TRBV7-2|TRBD2
CASSYSGRTTGELFF
TGTGCCAGCAGTTATAGCGGGAGGACCACCGGGGAGCTGTTTTTT
>-|TRBJ2-3|TRBV14|-
CASRPEGADTQYF
TGTGCCAGCAGACCTGAAGGAGCAGATACGCAGTATTTT
>-|TRBJ2-7|TRBV5-1|-
CASSLGFSSYHEQYF
TGCGCCAGCAGCTTGGGCTTTTCTAGCTACCACGAGCAGTACTTC
>once|TRBJ2-5|TRBV6-6|TRBD2
CASTETGGRETQYF
TGTGCCAGCACCGAGACGGGGGGGCGAGAGACCCAGTACTTC
>-|TRBJ2-1|TRBV9|-
CASSVATIPYEQFF
TGTGCCAGCAGCGTAGCCACAATCCCGTATGAACAGTTCTTC
>-|TRBJ2-3|TRBV5-1|-
CASSLPPTDTQYF
TGCGCCAGCAGCTTACCTCCAACAGATACGCAGTATTTT
>-|TRBJ1-2|TRBV18|TRBD1
CASSPPGQGVYGYTF
TGTGCCAGCTCACCACCGGGACAGGGGGTGTATGGCTACACCTTC
>-|TRBJ2-1|TRBV28|TRBD2
CASSSKVGLAGDNEQFF
TGTGCCAGCAGTTCCAAAGTCGGACTAGCGGGGGACAATGAGCAGTTCTTC
>-|TRBJ1-1|TRBV5-1|-
CASSLDPGKPRGAFF
TGCGCCAGCAGCTTGGATCCCGGGAAACCCCGGGGAGCTTTCTTT
>-|TRBJ2-7|TRBV7-2|TRBD1
CASSPGQGLDEQYF
TGTGCCAGCAGCCCGGGACAGGGGTTGGACGAGCAGTACTTC
>-|TRBJ1-5|TRBV2|-
CASSGGEGQPQHF
TGTGCCAGCAGTGGCGGCGAGGGGCAGCCCCAGCATTTT
>-|TRBJ2-1|TRBV4-2|-
CASSQGRGRLGNEQFF
TGTGCCAGCAGCCAGGGACGAGGGAGGTTAGGCAATGAGCAGTTCTTC